The clone carrying this T cell receptor beta chain was detected only a few times. Adults between roughly 18 and 95 years of age took part from 20 to 25 US areas. Participants were placed into cohorts based on the clinical history they reported. This record belongs to a study of blood T cell repertoires in COVID-19. On the study more broadly: Some COVID-19 samples were acute and others convalescent; all came from the United States, Italy and Spain. From T cells, B-cell-depleted T cells, or PBMCs came the material, which was cDNA or gDNA.

Measured with immunoSEQ multiplex PCR; TCRdb has only the in-frame clones, and not every one. The table includes about 320,000 clones, about 85% detected once. The TCR was taken from a woman aged 25 to 39 who had recovered from COVID-19. Sequenced input: PBMCs or T cells enriched from blood (not recorded which).

This CDR3 reads CASSPRDRHPPTEAFF. Written as DNA, the CDR3 is TGTGCCAGCTCACCACGGGACAGACACCCTCCCACTGAAGCTTTCTTT. The V gene is TRBV18, the J gene TRBJ1-1, with 7 bases matching TRBD1. Per the germline V gene, CDR1 is KGHSH and CDR2 is LQKENI. V lost 1 base, J lost 4 bases, and 9 bases stayed unmatched. This CDR3 has 16 residues.